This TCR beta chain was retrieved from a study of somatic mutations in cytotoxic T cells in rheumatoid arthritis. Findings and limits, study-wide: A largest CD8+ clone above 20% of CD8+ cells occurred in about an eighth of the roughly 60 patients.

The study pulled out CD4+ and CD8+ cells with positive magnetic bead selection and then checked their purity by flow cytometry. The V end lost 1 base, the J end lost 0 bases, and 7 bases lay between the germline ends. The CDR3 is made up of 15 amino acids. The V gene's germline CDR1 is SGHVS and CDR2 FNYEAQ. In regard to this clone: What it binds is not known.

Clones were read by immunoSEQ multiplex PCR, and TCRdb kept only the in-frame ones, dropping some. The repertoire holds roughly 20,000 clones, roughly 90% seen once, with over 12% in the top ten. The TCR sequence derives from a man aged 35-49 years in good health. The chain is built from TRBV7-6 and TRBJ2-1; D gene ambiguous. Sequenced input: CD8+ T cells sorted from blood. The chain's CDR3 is CASSLDKSSYNEQFF. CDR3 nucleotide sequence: TGTGCCAGCAGCTTAGATAAAAGCTCCTACAATGAGCAGTTCTTC.